This record concerns one TCR beta chain sequence. This specimen comes from a study of T cell changes during pregnancy in multiple sclerosis. V dropped 1 base and J dropped 2; count of bases not matched to a gene: 3. Germline V gives CDR1 GTSNPN, CDR2 SVGIG (reference sequence). The length of the CDR3 is 15 residues. Assay: immunoSEQ multiplex PCR; the TCRdb copy retains only in-frame clones and omits some. The table has 79,000 or so clones, approximately 90% seen once. This receptor was obtained from a female donor with multiple sclerosis, enrolled in a pregnancy study. Sequencing was performed on peripheral blood, taken before pregnancy. The gene calls are TRBV30 and TRBJ2-3; 10 bases align to TRBD2. CDR3 amino acids: CAWSDGLADTDTQYF. The CDR3 bases are TGTGCCTGGAGTGACGGACTAGCGGACACAGATACGCAGTATTTT.